This T cell receptor (beta chain) was observed in a study of CD8+ T cells in alopecia areata. Sequencing relied on a cDNA template that was reverse transcribed from extracted RNA. Sequencing used immunoSEQ multiplex PCR; TCRdb keeps in-frame clones, though not all of them. The sample carries some 220,000 clones, less than 75% recorded once. The V gene's germline CDR1 is KGHSH and CDR2 LQKENI. This CDR3 comprises 16 residues. V gave up 0 bases and J gave up 7 bases; unmatched junction bases: 11. Notes on this clone: Its antigen is not known.

The treatment: oral pan-JAK inhibitor, 5-10 mg twice daily. Study-level findings and limits: Clonality exceeded that of normal scalp in lesional scalp, most notably in alopecia totalis/universalis.

This specimen consisted of CD4+ T cells sorted from blood, obtained at week 4, from a patient treated with tofacitinib. The clonotype comes from a human donor with alopecia areata. The chain has TRBV18 and TRBJ1-2; 7 bases line up with TRBD1. Written as DNA, the CDR3 is TGTGCCAGCTCACCACCTAGTGCGGCAGGGGGAGCTGGCTACACCTTC. Its translation: CASSPPSAAGGAGYTF.